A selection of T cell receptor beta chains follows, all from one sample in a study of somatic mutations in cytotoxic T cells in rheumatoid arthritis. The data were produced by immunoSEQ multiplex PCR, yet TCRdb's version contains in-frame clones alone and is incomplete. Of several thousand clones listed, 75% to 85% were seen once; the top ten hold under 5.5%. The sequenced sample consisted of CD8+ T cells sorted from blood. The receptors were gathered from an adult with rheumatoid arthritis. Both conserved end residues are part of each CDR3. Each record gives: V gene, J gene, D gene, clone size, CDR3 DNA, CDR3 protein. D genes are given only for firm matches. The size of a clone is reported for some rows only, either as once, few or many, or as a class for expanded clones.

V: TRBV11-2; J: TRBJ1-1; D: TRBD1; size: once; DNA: TGTGCCAGCAGCTCACCCACAGGGGAACTTATGAACACTGAAGCTTTCTTT; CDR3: CASSSPTGELMNTEAFF
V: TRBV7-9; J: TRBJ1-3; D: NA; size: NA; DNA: TGTGCCAGCAGCTTTCTCGGAAACACCATATATTTT; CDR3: CASSFLGNTIYF
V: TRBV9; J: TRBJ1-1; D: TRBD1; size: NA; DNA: TGTGCCAGCAGCGCTGGACAGGCTGAAGCTTTCTTT; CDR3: CASSAGQAEAFF
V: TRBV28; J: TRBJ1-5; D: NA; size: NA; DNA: TGTGCCAGCAGTGGGGGGTATCAGCCCCAGCATTTT; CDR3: CASSGGYQPQHF
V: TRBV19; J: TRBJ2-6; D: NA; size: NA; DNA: TGTGCCAGTAGTCCAGCTAGGGGATCTGGGGCCAACGTCCTGACTTTC; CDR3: CASSPARGSGANVLTF
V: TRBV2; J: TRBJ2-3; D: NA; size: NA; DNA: TGTGCCAGCAGTGACATCCTAGTCTCCACCCCAGATACGCAGTATTTT; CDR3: CASSDILVSTPDTQYF
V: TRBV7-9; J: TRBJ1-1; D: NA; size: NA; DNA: TGTGCCAGCAGCTTATATGGCACTGAAGCTTTCTTT; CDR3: CASSLYGTEAFF
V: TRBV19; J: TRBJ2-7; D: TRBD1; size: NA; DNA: TGTGCCACCGCGCCAGCGACAGGGGACTACGAGCAGTACTTC; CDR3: CATAPATGDYEQYF
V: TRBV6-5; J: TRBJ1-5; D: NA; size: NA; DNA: TGTGCCAGCAGCCTCAGCCGTCAGGGCAATCAGCCCCAGCATTTT; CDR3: CASSLSRQGNQPQHF
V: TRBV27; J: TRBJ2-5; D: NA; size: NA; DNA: TGTGCCAGCAGTAACACGCCGGACCCCCAGTACTTC; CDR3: CASSNTPDPQYF
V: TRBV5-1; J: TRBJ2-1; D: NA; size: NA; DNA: TGCGCCAGCAGCTTGGGGGTCCGGGCTTACAATGAGCAGTTCTTC; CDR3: CASSLGVRAYNEQFF
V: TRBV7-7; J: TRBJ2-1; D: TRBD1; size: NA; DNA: TGTGCTAGCAGCTTAGCAGGGGGCTTGGACAATGAGCAGTTCTTC; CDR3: CASSLAGGLDNEQFF
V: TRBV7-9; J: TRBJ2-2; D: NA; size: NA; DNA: TGTGCCAGAACCGCCGGGCGCGCGAACACCGGGGAGCTGTTTTTT; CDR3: CARTAGRANTGELFF
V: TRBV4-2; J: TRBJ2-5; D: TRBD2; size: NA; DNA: TGTGCCAGCCGGGTAGGGGAGGGAGAAGAGACCCAGTACTTC; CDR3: CASRVGEGEETQYF
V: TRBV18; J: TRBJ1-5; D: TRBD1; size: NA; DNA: TGTGCCAGCTCAGGGGGACAGGTCAATCAGCCCCAGCATTTT; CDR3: CASSGGQVNQPQHF
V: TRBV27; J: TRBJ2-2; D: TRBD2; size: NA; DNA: TGTGCCAGCAGTTTGGAGGCTAGCGGGCCGGCGGCCGGGGAGCTGTTTTTT; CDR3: CASSLEASGPAAGELFF
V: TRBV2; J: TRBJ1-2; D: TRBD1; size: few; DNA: TGTGCCAGCTTCGGACAGGGAACCGGGGACTATGGCTACACCTTC; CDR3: CASFGQGTGDYGYTF
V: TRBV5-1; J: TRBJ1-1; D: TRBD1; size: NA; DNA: TGCGCCAGCAGCTCGGACAGGGTGGAAGTCCTGCACACTGAAGCTTTCTTT; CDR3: CASSSDRVEVLHTEAFF
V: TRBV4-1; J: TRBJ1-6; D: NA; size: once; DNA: TGCGCCAGCAGCCAAGAAGCGGGATCCCATTCACCCCTCCACTTT; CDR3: CASSQEAGSHSPLHF
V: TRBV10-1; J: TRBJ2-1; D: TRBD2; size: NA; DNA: TGCGCCAGCAGTGAACCTAGCGGGGGGTGTCGCAATGAGCAGTTCTTC; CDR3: CASSEPSGGCRNEQFF
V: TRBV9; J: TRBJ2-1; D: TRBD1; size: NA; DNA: TGTGCCAGCAGCGCACCCCGGACAGGGGTTGGCAACGTGGCCTACAGTGAGCAGTTCTTC; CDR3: CASSAPRTGVGNVAYSEQFF
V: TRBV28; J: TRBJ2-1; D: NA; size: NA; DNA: TGTGCCAGCAGTTTGACAGGAGAGCCCTACAATGAGCAGTTCTTC; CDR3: CASSLTGEPYNEQFF
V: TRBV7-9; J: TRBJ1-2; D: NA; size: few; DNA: TGTGCCAGCAGCGGGGAGGGGGACCCCTTCGGCTACACCTTC; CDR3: CASSGEGDPFGYTF
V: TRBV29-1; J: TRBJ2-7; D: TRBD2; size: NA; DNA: TGCAGCGTGGGTCGGGGAGGGGACGAGCAGTACTTC; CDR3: CSVGRGGDEQYF
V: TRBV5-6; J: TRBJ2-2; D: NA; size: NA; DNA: TGTGCCAGCAGCTTGCAGGGTACCGGGGAGCTGTTTTTT; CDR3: CASSLQGTGELFF
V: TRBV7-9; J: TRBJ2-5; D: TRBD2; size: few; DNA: TGTGCCAGCAGCTTATTGGGAGCTAGCGGGGGCAAAGAGACCCAGTACTTC; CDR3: CASSLLGASGGKETQYF
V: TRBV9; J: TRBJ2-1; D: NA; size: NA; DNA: TGTGCCAGCAGCCCCAACCTGTACAATGAGCAGTTCTTC; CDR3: CASSPNLYNEQFF
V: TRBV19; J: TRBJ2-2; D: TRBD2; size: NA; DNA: TGTGCCAGTAAAGGCGGGAGGGCTATCGGGGAGCTGTTTTTT; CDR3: CASKGGRAIGELFF
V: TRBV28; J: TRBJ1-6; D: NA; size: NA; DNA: TGTGCCAGCAGTTTCCCTATTGAGGCAGGCATCCCCCTCCACTTT; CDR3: CASSFPIEAGIPLHF
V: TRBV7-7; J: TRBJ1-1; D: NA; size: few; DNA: TGTGCTAGCAGCTTAGAGGTGTTGAACACTGAAGCTTTCTTT; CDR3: CASSLEVLNTEAFF
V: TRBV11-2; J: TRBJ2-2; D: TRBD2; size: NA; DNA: TGTGCCAGCAGCTTTGGGGTAGCGGGGGTTATAGACACCGGGGAGCTGTTTTTT; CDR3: CASSFGVAGVIDTGELFF
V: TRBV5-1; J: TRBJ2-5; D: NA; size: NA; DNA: TGCGCCAGCAGTCCGCACCAAGAGACCCAGTACTTC; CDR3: CASSPHQETQYF
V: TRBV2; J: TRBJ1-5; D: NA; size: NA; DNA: TGTGCCAGCTGGGGGGGACAAGGGGTTTCTCAGCCCCAGCATTTT; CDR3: CASWGGQGVSQPQHF
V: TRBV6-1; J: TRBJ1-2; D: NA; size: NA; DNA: TGTGCCAGCAGTGAACGGGGCCGGGAGTCGGATGGCTACACCTTC; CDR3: CASSERGRESDGYTF
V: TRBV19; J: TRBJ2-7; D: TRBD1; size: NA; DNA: TGTGCCAGTAGTACACCCGGGACAGGGCGCTACGAGCAGTACTTC; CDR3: CASSTPGTGRYEQYF
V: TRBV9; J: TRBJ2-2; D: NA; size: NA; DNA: TGTGCCAGCAACCAGGCCCCCGGGGAGCTGTTTTTT; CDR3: CASNQAPGELFF
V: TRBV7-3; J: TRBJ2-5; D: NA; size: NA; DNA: TGTGCCAGCAGCTTATGGGGCAGTGCGGAGGAGACCCAGTACTTC; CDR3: CASSLWGSAEETQYF
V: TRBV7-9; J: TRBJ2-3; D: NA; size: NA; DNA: TGTGCCAGCAGCCCGGTGGGGGGTGACACAGATACGCAGTATTTT; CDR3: CASSPVGGDTDTQYF
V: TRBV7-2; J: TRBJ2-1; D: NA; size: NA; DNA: TGTGCCAGCAGCCTTTGGAGGGGGAGGAGCGGGGAGTTCTTC; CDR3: CASSLWRGRSGEFF
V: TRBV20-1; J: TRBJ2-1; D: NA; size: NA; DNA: TGCAGCTATGCAGGGGTCAATGAGCAGTTCTTC; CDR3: CSYAGVNEQFF
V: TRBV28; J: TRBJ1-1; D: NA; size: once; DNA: TGTGCCAGCAGGGCGGGGACGGCGAACACTGAAGCTTTCTTT; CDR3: CASRAGTANTEAFF
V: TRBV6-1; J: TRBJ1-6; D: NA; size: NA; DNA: TGTGCCAGCAGTGCGGTGGGGGTGAGCTCCTATAATTCACCCCTCCACTTT; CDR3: CASSAVGVSSYNSPLHF
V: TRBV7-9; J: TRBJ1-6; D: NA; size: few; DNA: TGTGCCAGCAGCCCCTGGACAGATTATAATTCACCCCTCCACTTT; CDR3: CASSPWTDYNSPLHF